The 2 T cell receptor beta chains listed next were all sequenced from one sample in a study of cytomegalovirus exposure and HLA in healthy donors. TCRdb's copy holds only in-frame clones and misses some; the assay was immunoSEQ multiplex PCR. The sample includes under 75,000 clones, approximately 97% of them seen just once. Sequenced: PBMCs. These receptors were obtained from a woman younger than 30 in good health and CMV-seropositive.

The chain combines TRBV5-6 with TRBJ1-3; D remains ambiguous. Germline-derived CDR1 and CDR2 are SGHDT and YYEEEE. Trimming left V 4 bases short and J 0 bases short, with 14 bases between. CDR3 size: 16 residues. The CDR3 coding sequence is TGTGCCAGCAGCGACGTAGGCAGACTCTCTGGAAACACCATATATTTT. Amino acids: CASSDVGRLSGNTIYF.

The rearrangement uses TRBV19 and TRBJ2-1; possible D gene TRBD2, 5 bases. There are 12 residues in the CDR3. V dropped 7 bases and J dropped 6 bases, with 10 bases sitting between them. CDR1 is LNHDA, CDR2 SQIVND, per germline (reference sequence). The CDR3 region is CASKDWSNEQFF. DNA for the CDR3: TGTGCCAGTAAGGACTGGTCCAATGAGCAGTTCTTC.